The T cell receptor beta chain described here comes from a study of cytomegalovirus exposure and HLA in healthy donors. Amplification used 60 Vbeta primers and 13 Jbeta primers. The assay was immunoSEQ multiplex PCR, and TCRdb's table has in-frame clones only and misses some. The data show a few hundred thousand clones, roughly 80% seen once. There are 15 residues in the CDR3. CDR1 is MNHEY and CDR2 is SVGAGI in the germline V gene. Germline trimming cut 4 bases from V and 7 bases from J; bases unmatched to any gene: 7. The TCR was taken from a man in his thirties or forties in good health and CMV-seronegative. The source material was PBMCs. The chain carries TRBV6-5 and TRBJ1-6; 7 nucleotides line up with TRBD1. DNA of the CDR3: TGTGCCAGCAGTTCCTTGGACAGGCGGAATTCACCCCTCCACTTT. It yields the protein CASSSLDRRNSPLHF.